The T cell receptor (beta chain) under discussion was sequenced for a study of blood T cells in healthy people across ages. Overall study results and limits: Comparison with aged donors showed that long-lived donors had more naive CD4+ cells and higher diversity. Changes seen in expanded clonotypes were possibly confounded by donor CMV status left unknown.

This CDR3 region has 21 residues. Trimming removed 4 bases from V and 2 bases from J, with 30 bases in between. Germline-derived CDR1 and CDR2 are SGHAT and FQNNGV. The table lists this clonotype with a few counts. The antigen remains unidentified. In this CDR3 the conserved last residue, phenylalanine or tryptophan, is missing, so a read error is likely. The second PCR ran about 6 to 11 cycles with a sample-barcoded 5' primer and J-beta primers. Each cDNA molecule, via a template-switch adaptor with 12 random nucleotides, was tagged. A single record per CDR3 protein comes from TCRdb applying MiXCR to the 5' RACE reads. The data contain 450,000 to 700,000 distinct CDR3 sequences, about 25% of them singletons.

The sequencing sample was made of blood. The TCR comes from a woman aged 70-85 years in good health. The V and J genes are TRBV11-2 and TRBJ1-3, with a weak D call TRBD1 (6 bases). CDR3 DNA sequence: TGTGCCAGCAGCTCGAGGTACGCCGGTGGCAGGGGAAATCAACCTGGAAACACCATATATGTT. It specifies CASSSRYAGGRGNQPGNTIYV.